The 24 T cell receptor beta chains below were found in one sample sequenced in a study of CD8 T cells in Susac syndrome. RNA was extracted with the RNeasy kit, and a quantity of about 0.5 to 1 ug was reverse transcribed using random hexamers. TCRdb fed the immunoSEQ multiplex PCR reads into MiXCR, producing one record per CDR3 protein. The table records about 210,000 distinct CDR3 sequences, about 95% of them present only once. The sample taken for sequencing was CD4+ T cells from PBMCs. The receptor source for this set is a human donor with multiple sclerosis.

This clonotype was recorded only once. The chain joins TRBV20-1 to TRBJ1-6; possibly TRBD1 for D (6 bases). The CDR3 totals 16 residues. Per the germline V gene, CDR1 is DFQATT and CDR2 is SNEGSKA (reference sequence). The germline V and J ends were trimmed by 5 bases and 11 bases, with 25 bases remaining between them. The CDR3 nucleotides are TGCAGTGCTCAGGAAGGGACACCCGGTGAGAGGGCACCCCTCCACTTT. Its translation: CSAQEGTPGERAPLHF.

The chain recombines TRBV5-4 with TRBJ2-7; TRBD2 might be the D (6 bases). The CDR3 is 14 residues long. Trimming cost V 4 bases and J 0 bases, with 11 bases left between them. CDR1 and CDR2 (germline): SGHNT, YYREEE (reference sequence). CDR3 coding DNA: TGTGCCAGCAGCCGACGCGGGGCCTCCTACGAGCAGTACTTC. This translates into CASSRRGASYEQYF.

The chain joins TRBV20-1 to TRBJ1-2; D uncertain. The length of the CDR3 is 12 residues. Trimming removed 1 base from V and 7 bases from J, with 10 bases in between. Per the germline V gene, CDR1 is DFQATT and CDR2 is SNEGSKA (reference sequence). The CDR3 DNA sequence: TGCAGTGCTAGAGCCGACTTCGGTGGCTACACCTTC. Translating gives CSARADFGGYTF.

The J gene is TRBJ2-3, the V gene TRBV29-1, with 9 bases that match TRBD2. After removal of 2 bases from V and 0 bases from J, the junction contained 18 bases not matched to a gene. Looked up from germline, CDR1 is SQVTM and CDR2 is ANQGSEA. This CDR3 comprises 20 residues. The CDR3 nucleotides read TGCAGCGTTGAACCATGGGTAGCGGGAGTAATTCAGACGAGCACAGATACGCAGTATTTT. Protein: CSVEPWVAGVIQTSTDTQYF.

The chain recombines TRBV25-1 with TRBJ2-7; D not certain. Germline CDR1 is MGHDK and CDR2 is SYGVNS. Trimming pared 2 bases from V and 5 bases from J, leaving 13 bases between. This CDR3 contains 14 residues. The CDR3 coding sequence is TGTGCCAGCAGTGAAAGAGTGACCGGCCACGAGCAGTACTTC. This gives the protein CASSERVTGHEQYF.

The genes are TRBV3-1 and TRBJ2-3, with D perhaps TRBD1 or TRBD2 (5 bases each). The CDR3 is 16 residues long. Between the trimmed V and J ends, which lost 0 bases and 3 bases, there was a span of 13 bases. The germline V gene has CDR1 LGHDT and CDR2 YNNKEL (reference sequence). In DNA, the CDR3 is TGTGCCAGCAGCCAAGATTCGAGGGGAAGGACAGATACGCAGTATTTT. Its translation is CASSQDSRGRTDTQYF.

The chain employs TRBV28 and TRBJ2-7; 11 bases are shared with TRBD1. Germline V gives CDR1 MDHEN, CDR2 SYDVKM. This CDR3 is built from 12 residues. Trimming took 10 bases from V and 4 from J; bases not matched to a gene: 3. The CDR3 coding sequence is TGTGCCATCCGGGACAGGGGGTACGAGCAGTACTTC. The encoded protein is CAIRDRGYEQYF.

The chain recombines TRBV20-1 with TRBJ2-7; the match to TRBD2 covers 11 bases. The J segment lost 3 bases and the V segment lost 6 bases, leaving 7 bases of the junction unmatched. Germline V gene sequence: CDR1 DFQATT, CDR2 SNEGSKA (reference sequence). The CDR3 extends over 14 amino acids. The CDR3 DNA reads TGCAGTGCGCGATCACTAGCGGGAGACTACGAGCAGTACTTC. Residues: CSARSLAGDYEQYF.

V and J are TRBV30 and TRBJ1-1; D may be TRBD1 (5 bases). Trimming took 5 bases from V and 14 from J, leaving 15 bases between them. Germline V gene data show CDR1 as GTSNPN and CDR2 as SVGIG (reference sequence). The CDR3 has 10 amino acids. The CDR3 sequence: CAWGRQRHFF. The DNA of the CDR3 is TGTGCCTGGGGGCGACAGCGTCACTTCTTT.

The chain is built from TRBV6-5 and TRBJ1-2; TRBD1 matches 8 bases. The V segment lost 5 bases and the J segment 8 bases; nucleotides outside the gene matches: 7. The CDR3 covers 13 residues. Germline loops: CDR1 MNHEY, CDR2 SVGAGI. CDR3 sequence (DNA): TGTGCCAGCAGTGGATTACAGGGGGTGGGCTACACCTTC. This encodes CASSGLQGVGYTF.

V gene TRBV30 combines with J gene TRBJ2-1, with 9 bases identical to TRBD1. This CDR3 is 14 amino acids long. With 5 bases clipped from V and 9 bases from J, the junction kept 11 bases outside the gene matches. Germline V gene sequence: CDR1 GTSNPN, CDR2 SVGIG (reference sequence). The chain's CDR3 is CAWHRDRVVREQFF. CDR3 DNA sequence: TGTGCCTGGCACCGGGACAGGGTAGTTCGTGAGCAGTTCTTC.

The gene calls are TRBV27 and TRBJ2-2; D is perhaps TRBD1 (5 bases). The germline V gene encodes CDR1 MNHEY and CDR2 SMNVEV (reference sequence). The CDR3 extends over 15 amino acids. The V and J ends lost 4 bases and 2 bases respectively, with 11 bases between them. CDR3 loop: CASSSRQTNTGELFF. The CDR3 DNA reads TGTGCCAGCAGTTCGAGACAGACTAACACCGGGGAGCTGTTTTTT.

The chain joins TRBV20-1 to TRBJ2-1, with 7 nucleotides matching TRBD2. Germline V gene data show CDR1 as DFQATT and CDR2 as SNEGSKA (reference sequence). The ends lost 5 bases at V and 6 bases at J; junction bases unmatched: 16. The CDR3 has 16 residues. CDR3 coding DNA: TGCAGTGCTGCCGTCGGTCGGACTAGATTCGGCAATGAGCAGTTCTTC. Encoded protein: CSAAVGRTRFGNEQFF.

The rearrangement links TRBV7-9 to TRBJ1-2; 9 bases are a match to TRBD1. Germline CDR1 SEHNR, CDR2 FQNEAQ (reference sequence). The V gene end was trimmed by 5 bases and the J gene end by 4 bases; junction bases not matched to a gene: 5. This CDR3 has 14 amino acids. The CDR3 DNA follows: TGTGCCAGCAGCGCGGGACAGGGCTTCTATGGCTACACCTTC. Amino acids: CASSAGQGFYGYTF.

The chain carries TRBV9 and TRBJ2-1; D remains unclear. Germline values: CDR1 SGDLS, CDR2 YYNGEE. This CDR3 is 14 amino acids long. The V end lost 4 bases, the J end lost 7 bases, and 15 bases lay between the germline ends. As DNA, the CDR3 is TGTGCCAGCAGCCCCCAGGTGCACATAAATGAGCAGTTCTTC. This gives the protein CASSPQVHINEQFF.

The CDR3 DNA reads TGCAGCGCCGGGGACGCCAAGGAGACCCAGTACTTC. Encoded protein: CSAGDAKETQYF. The chain uses TRBV29-1 and TRBJ2-5; D possibly uses TRBD1 or TRBD2 (5 bases each). The V end lost 7 bases, the J end lost 5 bases, and 14 bases lay between the germline ends. The CDR3 is made up of 12 amino acids. CDR1 and CDR2 from the germline V gene are SQVTM and ANQGSEA.

V gene TRBV2 combines with J gene TRBJ2-1; 9 bases line up with TRBD2. CDR3 length: 14 amino acids. From germline, CDR1 is SNHLY and CDR2 FYNNEI. The J segment lost 13 bases and the V segment lost 5 bases, leaving 12 bases of the junction unmatched. The CDR3 DNA is TGTGCCAGCAGTTCCGGGACTAGCCCTCCTCGCCAGTTCTTC. Encoded protein: CASSSGTSPPRQFF.

The chain has TRBV30 and TRBJ1-2, with D unclear. The CDR3 extends over 14 amino acids. V lost 4 bases and J lost 1, with 13 bases in between. CDR1 GTSNPN and CDR2 SVGIG come from the germline V gene (reference sequence). DNA of the CDR3: TGTGCCTGGACCCGGACCCGTTTTAACTATGGCTACACCTTC. It yields the protein CAWTRTRFNYGYTF.

There are a few counts of this clonotype. This chain links TRBV19 with TRBJ2-5; D remains unclear. CDR1 is LNHDA, CDR2 SQIVND, per germline (reference sequence). CDR3 length equals 12 residues. Trimming pared 5 bases from V and 5 bases from J, leaving 9 bases between. The CDR3 DNA sequence: TGTGCCAGTAGTTCGCTAGGGGAGACCCAGTACTTC. This codes for CASSSLGETQYF.

V is TRBV3-1 and J is TRBJ2-2, with 8 bases matching TRBD1. Germline V gene sequence: CDR1 LGHDT, CDR2 YNNKEL (reference sequence). The CDR3 runs 16 residues. Trimming removed 2 bases from V and 4 bases from J; junction bases left unmatched: 6. The CDR3 reads CASSQYSTGGTGELFF. The CDR3, as DNA: TGTGCCAGCAGCCAATACTCAACAGGGGGCACCGGGGAGCTGTTTTTT.

The V call is TRBV27, the J call TRBJ1-1; D is unclear. Germline CDR1 is MNHEY and CDR2 is SMNVEV (reference sequence). The CDR3 spans 17 residues. V was pared by 7 bases and J by 0 bases, with 21 bases between. The DNA for the CDR3 is TGTGCCAGCAAGCCCGGCTCTAAGCTTTTAATGAACACTGAAGCTTTCTTT. Translated, it gives CASKPGSKLLMNTEAFF.

This chain uses TRBV15 with TRBJ2-1; 7 bases map to TRBD2. There are 16 residues in the CDR3. V shed 1 base and J 4 bases; nucleotides not matched to a gene: 7. Germline CDR1 is LNHNV and CDR2 is YYDKDF (reference sequence). The CDR3 region is CATSRVVGRGYNEQFF. DNA of the CDR3: TGTGCCACCAGCAGAGTAGTCGGGCGGGGGTACAATGAGCAGTTCTTC.

This sequence joins TRBV3-1 and TRBJ1-2; tentatively, D is TRBD1 (5 bases). Per the germline V gene, CDR1 is LGHDT and CDR2 is YNNKEL (reference sequence). V lost 3 bases and J lost 6, with 14 bases in between. CDR3 size: 14 residues. In DNA, the CDR3 is TGTGCCAGCAGCCAGGGCCGTAGGGGTGATGGCTACACCTTC. The encoded protein is CASSQGRRGDGYTF.

CDR3 protein: CASSGYDRVGYEQYF. The CDR3 DNA sequence: TGTGCCAGCAGTGGTTATGACAGGGTTGGGTACGAGCAGTACTTC. The V and J genes are TRBV27 and TRBJ2-7, with 7 nucleotides matching TRBD1. Unmatched junction bases numbered 11, after V lost 5 bases and J lost 4 bases. The germline gives CDR1 MNHEY, CDR2 SMNVEV (reference sequence). The CDR3 is 15 amino acids.